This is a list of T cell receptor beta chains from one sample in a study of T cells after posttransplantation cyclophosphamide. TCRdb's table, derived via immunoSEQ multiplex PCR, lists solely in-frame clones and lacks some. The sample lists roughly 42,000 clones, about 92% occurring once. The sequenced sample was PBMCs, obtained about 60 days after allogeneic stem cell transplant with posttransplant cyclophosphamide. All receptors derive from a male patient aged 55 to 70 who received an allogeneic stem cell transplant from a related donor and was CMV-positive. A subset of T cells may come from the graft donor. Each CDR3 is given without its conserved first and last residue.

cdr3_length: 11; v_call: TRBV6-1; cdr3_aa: ASRAGTGIEAF
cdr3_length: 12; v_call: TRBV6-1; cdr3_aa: ASRVDNRNTEAF
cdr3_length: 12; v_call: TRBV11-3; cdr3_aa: ASSLGGGAFEQF
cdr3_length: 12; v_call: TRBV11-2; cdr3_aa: ASSDSSGGNEQY
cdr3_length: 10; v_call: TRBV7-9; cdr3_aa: ASSFSYTEAF
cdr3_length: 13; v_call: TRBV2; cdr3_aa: ASRETSGGVFTQY
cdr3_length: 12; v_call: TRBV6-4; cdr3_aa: ATKLPQGDYGYT
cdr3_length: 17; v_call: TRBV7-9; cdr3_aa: ASSLVEASGGAWDNEQF
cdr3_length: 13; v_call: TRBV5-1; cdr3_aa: ASSLYRSPTDTQY
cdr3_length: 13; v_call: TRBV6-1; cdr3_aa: ASKGQRFINYGYT
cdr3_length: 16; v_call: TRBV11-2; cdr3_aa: ASSLDPGRSQGKLPLH
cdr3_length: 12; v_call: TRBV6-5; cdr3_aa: ASSSPPVNTEAF
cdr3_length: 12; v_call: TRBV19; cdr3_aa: ASSTGAGNQPQH
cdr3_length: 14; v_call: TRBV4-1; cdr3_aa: ASSRGFSGATDTQY
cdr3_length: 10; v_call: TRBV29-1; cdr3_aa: SVRPGGYEQY
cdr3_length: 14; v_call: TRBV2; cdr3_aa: ASTIDPGTGEETQY
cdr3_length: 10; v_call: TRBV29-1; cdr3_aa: TVDRANTEAF
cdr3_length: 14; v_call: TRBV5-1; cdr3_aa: ASSLVGQLSNSPLH
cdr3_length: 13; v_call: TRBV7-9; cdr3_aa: ASSLFEGGIGEAF
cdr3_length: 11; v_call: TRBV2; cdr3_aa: ASRDRGDYGYT
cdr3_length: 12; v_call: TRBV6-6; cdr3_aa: ASRPLTDNQPQH
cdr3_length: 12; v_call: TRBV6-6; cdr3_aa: ASSLPTGGFGYT
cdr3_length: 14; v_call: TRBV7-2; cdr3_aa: ASSFVAGPGSSPLH
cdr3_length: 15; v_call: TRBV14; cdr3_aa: ASSQDGGGTDTGELF
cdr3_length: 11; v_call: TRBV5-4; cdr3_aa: ASSLSYQETQY
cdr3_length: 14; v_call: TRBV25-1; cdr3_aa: ASRKSGTGGNYGYT
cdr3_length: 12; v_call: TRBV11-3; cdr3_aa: ASSPSGTSSEQF
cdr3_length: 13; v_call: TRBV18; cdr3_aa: ASSPRGEVNYGYT
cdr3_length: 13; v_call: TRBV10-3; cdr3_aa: AIKRNRDNTGELF
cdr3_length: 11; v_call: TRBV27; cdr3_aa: ASRWGTADTQY
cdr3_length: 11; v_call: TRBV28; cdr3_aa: ASSWNGGTEAF
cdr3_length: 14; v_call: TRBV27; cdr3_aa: ASSLSSGFGDYEQY
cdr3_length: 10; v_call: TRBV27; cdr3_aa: ASSFIDQPQH
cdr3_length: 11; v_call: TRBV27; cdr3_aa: ASSSSTVYEQY
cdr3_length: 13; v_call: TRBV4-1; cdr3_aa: ASSQGDFMNTEAF
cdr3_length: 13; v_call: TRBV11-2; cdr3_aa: ASSLAGGAYNEQF
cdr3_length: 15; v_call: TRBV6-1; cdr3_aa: ASSEDTSRDLNSPLH
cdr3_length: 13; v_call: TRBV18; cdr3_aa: ASSPDRAAGNTIY
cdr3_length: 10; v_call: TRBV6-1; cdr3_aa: ASHRASTEAF
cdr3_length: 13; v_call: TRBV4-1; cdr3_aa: ASSPSQGGAYEQY